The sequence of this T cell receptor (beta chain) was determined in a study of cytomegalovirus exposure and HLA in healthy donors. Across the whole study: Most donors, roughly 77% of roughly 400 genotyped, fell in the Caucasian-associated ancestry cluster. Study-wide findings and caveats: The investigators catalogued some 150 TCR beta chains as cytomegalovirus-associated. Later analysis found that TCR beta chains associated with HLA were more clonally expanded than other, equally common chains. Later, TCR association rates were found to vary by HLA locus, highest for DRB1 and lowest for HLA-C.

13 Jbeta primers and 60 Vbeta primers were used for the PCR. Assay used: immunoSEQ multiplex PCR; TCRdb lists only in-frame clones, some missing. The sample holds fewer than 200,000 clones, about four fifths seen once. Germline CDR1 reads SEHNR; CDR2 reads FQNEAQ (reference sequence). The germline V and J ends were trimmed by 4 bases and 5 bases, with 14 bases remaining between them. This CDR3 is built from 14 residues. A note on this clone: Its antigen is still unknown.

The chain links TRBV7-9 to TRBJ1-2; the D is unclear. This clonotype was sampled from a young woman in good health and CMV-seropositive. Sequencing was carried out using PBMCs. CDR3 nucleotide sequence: TGTGCCAGCAGCTCGGAGGGCTATCGATATGGCTACACCTTC. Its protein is CASSSEGYRYGYTF.